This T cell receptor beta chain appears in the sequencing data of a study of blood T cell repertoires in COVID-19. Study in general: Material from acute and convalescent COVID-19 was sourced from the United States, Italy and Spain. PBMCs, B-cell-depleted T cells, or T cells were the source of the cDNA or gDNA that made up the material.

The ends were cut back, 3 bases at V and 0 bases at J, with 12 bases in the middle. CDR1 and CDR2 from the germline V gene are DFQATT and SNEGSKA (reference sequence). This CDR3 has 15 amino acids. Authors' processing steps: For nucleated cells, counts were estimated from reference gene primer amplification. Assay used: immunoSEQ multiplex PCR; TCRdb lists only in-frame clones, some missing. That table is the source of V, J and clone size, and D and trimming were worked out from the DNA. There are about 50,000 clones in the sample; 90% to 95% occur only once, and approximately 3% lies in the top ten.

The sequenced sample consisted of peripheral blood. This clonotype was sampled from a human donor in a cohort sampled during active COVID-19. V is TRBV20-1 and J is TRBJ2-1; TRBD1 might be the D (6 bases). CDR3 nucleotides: TGCAGTGCTAGTTCGCGCAGGGGCTCCTACAATGAGCAGTTCTTC. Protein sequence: CSASSRRGSYNEQFF.